This entry lists 23 T cell receptor beta chains sequenced from one sample in a study of early T cells in non-severe SARS-CoV-2 infection. One entry per CDR3 protein results from TCRdb running MiXCR on the 5' RACE reads. The profile shows some 110,000 distinct CDR3 sequences, 15% of them singletons. The sample consisted of whole blood. The receptors stem from an adult who was a healthcare worker with PCR-confirmed SARS-CoV-2 infection or an uninfected control (not recorded which).

This clonotype was seen a few times. The CDR3 protein is CASTTRANVLTF. The DNA of the CDR3 is TGTGCCAGCACCACTCGGGCCAACGTCCTGACTTTC. J is TRBJ2-6 and V is TRBV21-1. TRBV21-1 is classified as a pseudogene. The CDR3 spans 12 residues.

The V and J genes are TRBV30 and TRBJ1-4; D is unclear. The CDR3 extends over 12 amino acids. The ends were cut back, 3 bases at V and 4 bases at J, with 6 bases in the middle. CDR1 and CDR2 (germline): GTSNPN, SVGIG (reference sequence). This CDR3 is CAWRLSNEKLFF. The CDR3 DNA sequence: TGTGCCTGGAGGCTCAGTAATGAAAAACTGTTTTTT.

The rearrangement joins TRBV29-1 to TRBJ1-2; D may be TRBD1 (5 bases). V was trimmed by 4 bases and J by 3 bases, leaving 9 bases between them. Germline V gene lookup returns CDR1 SQVTM and CDR2 ANQGSEA. The CDR3 covers 12 residues. The CDR3 is CSVGDRYYGYTF. The CDR3 nucleotides read TGCAGCGTTGGGGACCGTTACTATGGCTACACCTTC.

The V gene is TRBV5-1, the J gene TRBJ2-7, with D possibly TRBD2 on 6 matching bases. CDR3 length: 15 residues. Germline loops: CDR1 SGHRS, CDR2 YFSETQ. With 0 bases removed from V and 4 bases from J, the gap between germline ends came to 14 bases. CDR3 in DNA: TGCGCCAGCAGCTTGGACCCGGGACTGACTTACGAGCAGTACTTC. This translates into CASSLDPGLTYEQYF.

The chain is built from TRBV7-9 and TRBJ2-7; D possibly corresponds to TRBD2 (6 bases). This CDR3 has 13 residues. V lost 5 bases and J lost 5, with 13 bases in between. Per germline, CDR1 SEHNR and CDR2 FQNEAQ (reference sequence). CDR3 amino acids: CASSLGGFHEQYF. The CDR3 DNA sequence: TGTGCCAGCAGCCTAGGAGGGTTCCACGAGCAGTACTTC.

Only a few counts were recorded for this clonotype. The chain recombines TRBV6-6 with TRBJ1-3; D is unresolved. This CDR3 spans 12 amino acids. The germline V gene has CDR1 MNHNY and CDR2 SVGAGI (reference sequence). V dropped 5 bases and J dropped 4 bases, with 6 bases sitting between them. The CDR3 bases are TGTGCCAGCAGTCAGCTAGGAAACACCATATATTTT. It specifies CASSQLGNTIYF.

This clonotype was seen more than once but under ten times. The chain recombines TRBV12-3 or TRBV12-4 with TRBJ2-6, with TRBD2 matching 10 bases. This CDR3 is built from 16 residues. The J segment lost 0 bases and the V segment lost 8 bases, leaving 4 bases of the junction unmatched. The CDR3 region is CASERGGISGANVLTF. The DNA for the CDR3 is TGTGCCAGCGAGCGGGGGGGGATCTCTGGGGCCAACGTCCTGACTTTC.

This clonotype has ten or more counts. The gene calls are TRBV18 and TRBJ2-1; the D gene is possibly TRBD2 (5 bases). The germline V and J ends were trimmed by 3 bases and 3 bases, with 9 bases remaining between them. The CDR3 has 14 residues. Per germline, CDR1 KGHSH and CDR2 LQKENI. CDR3 in DNA: TGTGCCAGCTCACCTAGAGCGGACTACAATGAGCAGTTCTTC. Amino acid sequence: CASSPRADYNEQFF.

CDR3 DNA sequence: TGCAGCGTCGTCAGACTGGGGGACACTAGGAGCTCCTACGAGCAGTACTTC. It yields the protein CSVVRLGDTRSSYEQYF. The V and J genes are TRBV29-1 and TRBJ2-7, with D perhaps TRBD1 (6 bases). This CDR3 comprises 17 residues. From germline, CDR1 is SQVTM and CDR2 ANQGSEA. Trimming took 6 bases from V and 0 from J, leaving 24 bases between them.

The V and J genes are TRBV6-6 and TRBJ1-3; D not resolved. The CDR3 is 14 amino acids. V was cut by 7 bases and J by 1 base, with 11 bases left in between. CDR1 is MNHNY, CDR2 SVGAGI, per germline (reference sequence). CDR3 in DNA: TGTGCCAGCACGGCAGGCGCATCTGGAAACACCATATATTTT. Translation gives CASTAGASGNTIYF.

This clonotype was recorded a few times. V and J are TRBV7-3 and TRBJ1-5, with D perhaps TRBD1 (6 bases). From germline, CDR1 is SGHTA and CDR2 FQGTGA. Trimming took 6 bases from V and 7 from J, leaving 22 bases between them. The CDR3 covers 16 residues. The CDR3 nucleotides read TGTGCCAGCAGTTCCCCCCGAGCAGGGGTAGGACAGCCCCAGCATTTT. Translating gives CASSSPRAGVGQPQHF.

This clonotype appeared many times. The chain carries TRBV29-1 and TRBJ1-3; D unclear. From germline, CDR1 is SQVTM and CDR2 ANQGSEA. This CDR3 has 11 amino acids. V shed 6 bases and J shed 4 bases, with 7 bases lying between them. CDR3 sequence (DNA): TGCAGCGTAGAAAGAGGAAACACCATATATTTT. Residues: CSVERGNTIYF.

V is TRBV11-1 and J is TRBJ2-2; TRBD2 matches 7 bases. The CDR3 is 16 residues long. V lost 6 bases, J lost 3 bases, and 10 bases stayed unmatched. Germline V gene lookup returns CDR1 SGHAT and CDR2 FQDESV (reference sequence). In DNA form, the CDR3 reads TGTGCCAGCAGGAGCCCCGGTCGGGGGGACACCGGGGAGCTGTTTTTT. Its protein product is CASRSPGRGDTGELFF. Complete variable domain (other parts from reference TRBV11-1 and TRBJ2-2): EAEVAQSPRYKITEKSQAVAFWCDPISGHATLYWYRQILGQGPELLVQFQDESVVDDSQLPKDRFSAERLKGVDSTLKIQPAELGDSAMYLCASRSPGRGDTGELFFGEGSRLTVL.

The table lists this clonotype with a few counts. The chain has TRBV20-1 and TRBJ2-3; 7 bases are a match to TRBD2. CDR1 is DFQATT and CDR2 is SNEGSKA in the germline V gene (reference sequence). The trim removed 3 bases at V and 4 bases at J, leaving 7 bases unmatched. This CDR3 contains 14 residues. The CDR3, as DNA: TGCAGTGCTAGTAACGGGGGGTTCTCAGATACGCAGTATTTT. Translated, it gives CSASNGGFSDTQYF.

In its sample, this clonotype was seen many times. The chain has TRBV29-1 and TRBJ1-2, with 10 bases lining up with TRBD1. V was pared by 6 bases and J by 4 bases, with 8 bases of the junction left unmatched. This CDR3 has 14 residues. Germline V gives CDR1 SQVTM, CDR2 ANQGSEA. CDR3 nucleotide sequence: TGCAGCGTAGCCACCGGGACAGGGGTCTATGGCTACACCTTC. As protein: CSVATGTGVYGYTF.

This clonotype was detected a few times. The V and J genes are TRBV5-1 and TRBJ1-1, with D hard to call. Trimming left V 4 bases short and J 6 bases short, with 10 bases between. This CDR3 has 12 amino acids. Germline V CDR1 and CDR2: SGHRS, YFSETQ. The CDR3 DNA reads TGCGCCAGCAGCCCAGGTTCACCTGAAGCTTTCTTT. Translating gives CASSPGSPEAFF.

This clonotype was seen a handful of times. V and J are TRBV9 and TRBJ1-1, with D possibly TRBD1 on 6 matching bases. Trimming left V 2 bases short and J 5 bases short, with 13 bases between. CDR1 is SGDLS, CDR2 YYNGEE, per germline. CDR3 length equals 14 residues. CDR3 in DNA: TGTGCCAGCAGCGTCGACAGGATGAGTACTGAAGCTTTCTTT. Translation: CASSVDRMSTEAFF. Based on the CDR3 plus reference TRBV9 and TRBJ1-1, the full variable domain is DSGVTQTPKHLITATGQRVTLRCSPRSGDLSVYWYQQSLDQGLQFLIQYYNGEERAKGNILERFSAQQFPDLHSELNLSSLELGDSALYFCASSVDRMSTEAFFGQGTRLTVV.

This clonotype turned up a few times. The rearrangement links TRBV10-3 to TRBJ2-3, with 12 bases lining up with TRBD2. The CDR3 has 13 residues. CDR1 and CDR2 from the germline V gene are ENHRY and SYGVKD. V gave up 6 bases and J gave up 6 bases; unmatched junction bases: 1. The CDR3 sequence: CAISLAGGDTQYF. The CDR3 DNA reads TGTGCCATCAGCCTAGCGGGGGGGGATACGCAGTATTTT.

In regard to this clonotype: A much more abundant neighbour one base away suggests this may be a read error. This rearrangement joins TRBV9 to TRBJ2-5; D call uncertain. Germline CDR1 is SGDLS and CDR2 is YYNGEE. The CDR3 is made up of 14 amino acids. In nucleotides, the CDR3 is TGTGCCAGCAGCGTAGGCACTAACCAAGAGACCAAGTACTTC. This gives the protein CASSVGTNQETKYF.

This clonotype was found a few times. The chain uses TRBV29-1 and TRBJ2-7; 8 nucleotides line up with TRBD1. The germline V gene encodes CDR1 SQVTM and CDR2 ANQGSEA. The CDR3 runs to 13 residues. V lost 4 bases, J lost 2 bases, and 4 bases stayed unmatched. CDR3 in DNA: TGCAGCGTTGTGGGACAGGAGGCCTACGAGCAGTACTTC. Its translation: CSVVGQEAYEQYF.

J is TRBJ2-7 and V is TRBV20-1, with 10 positions matching TRBD1. The J segment lost 5 bases and the V segment lost 4 bases, leaving 5 bases of the junction unmatched. The CDR3 is made up of 13 amino acids. CDR1 and CDR2 (germline): DFQATT, SNEGSKA (reference sequence). The CDR3 nucleotides read TGCAGTGCTAACAGACAGGGGGCCCACGAGCAGTACTTC. Translated: CSANRQGAHEQYF.

This clonotype was counted at least ten times. V gene TRBV5-1 combines with J gene TRBJ1-4, with TRBD1 matching over 8 bases. Germline trimming cut 4 bases from V and 6 bases from J; bases unmatched to any gene: 5. The CDR3 is 14 residues long. The germline V gene has CDR1 SGHRS and CDR2 YFSETQ. CDR3 region: CASSLGQEYEKLFF. In DNA, the CDR3 is TGCGCCAGCAGCCTGGGACAGGAGTATGAAAAACTGTTTTTT.

This rearrangement joins TRBV2 to TRBJ2-5; no clear D gene. The germline V gene encodes CDR1 SNHLY and CDR2 FYNNEI. The CDR3 covers 14 residues. Trimming removed 2 bases from V and 2 bases from J, with 9 bases in between. The CDR3 reads CASSETQLQETQYF. As DNA, the CDR3 is TGTGCCAGCAGTGAAACTCAGCTTCAAGAGACCCAGTACTTC.